These 9 T cell receptor beta chains originate from one sample sequenced in a study of vaccination effects on CD4 cells after COVID-19. Using viral peptide pools, the ViraFEST assay grew out antigen-specific CD4+ T cells prior to sequencing. Culture proceeded for approximately 9 days, and CD4+ T cells were then isolated. Participants were given two doses of BNT162b2 or mRNA-1273 vaccine. Method: immunoSEQ multiplex PCR; TCRdb's copy keeps in-frame clones and lacks some. The table lists fewer than 30,000 clones, around 82% of them singletons. For these TCRs, the target antigens are not known. Sample: CD4+ T cells from PBMCs cultured with HCoV-NL63 spike peptides, taken after COVID-19 vaccination. The receptors originated from a human donor who received a COVID-19 vaccine. Some clones in this sample may be carry-over from other donors' samples.

This chain uses TRBV7-3 with TRBJ1-1; D remains ambiguous. The CDR3 has 15 residues. CDR1 is SGHTA and CDR2 is FQGTGA in the germline V gene. Trimming shortened V by 7 bases and J by 1 base, and 16 bases separated the two germline ends. The CDR3 region has the DNA TGTGCCAGCATGGGAAGGGCTACAGAGAACACTGAAGCTTTCTTT. This codes for CASMGRATENTEAFF.

This clone was observed once. The V and J genes are TRBV6-1 and TRBJ1-5, with 10 bases identical to TRBD1. V dropped 2 bases and J dropped 2; count of bases not matched to a gene: 12. The V gene's germline CDR1 is MNHNS and CDR2 SASEGT. The length of the CDR3 is 19 residues. CDR3 DNA sequence: TGTGCCAGCAGTGAAAAAGCGACAGGGGGCGGGTGGGGCAATCAGCCCCAGCATTTT. This codes for CASSEKATGGGWGNQPQHF.

The gene calls are TRBV5-1 and TRBJ2-1; a possible D gene is TRBD2 (5 bases). This CDR3 is built from 15 residues. The V gene's germline CDR1 is SGHRS and CDR2 YFSETQ. V was trimmed by 1 base and J by 4 bases, leaving 12 bases between them. The CDR3 is CASSLSGRLYNEQFF. Here the CDR3 DNA reads TGCGCCAGCAGCTTGAGCGGAAGGCTATACAATGAGCAGTTCTTC.

Only a few counts were recorded for this clone. This chain joins TRBV10-3 and TRBJ1-1; the D gene is possibly TRBD1 (5 bases). The CDR3 length is 15 residues. The germline V gene encodes CDR1 ENHRY and CDR2 SYGVKD. The germline V and J ends were trimmed by 6 bases and 5 bases, with 19 bases remaining between them. The CDR3 coding sequence is TGTGCCATCAGCAAACTGCCCGGGACTTCAACTGAAGCTTTCTTT. Its translation is CAISKLPGTSTEAFF.

This rearrangement joins TRBV5-4 to TRBJ2-5; no definite D call. Germline V gene data show CDR1 as SGHNT and CDR2 as YYREEE (reference sequence). The CDR3 is 13 residues long. Trimming stripped 2 bases from V and 1 base from J, with 6 bases between. CDR3 nucleotides: TGTGCCAGCAGCTTAAAGGGCCAAGAGACCCAGTACTTC. This encodes CASSLKGQETQYF. The whole variable domain, remainder taken from reference TRBV5-4 and TRBJ2-5, is ETGVTQSPTHLIKTRGQQVTLRCSSQSGHNTVSWYQQALGQGPQFIFQYYREEENGRGNFPPRFSGLQFPNYSSELNVNALELDDSALYLCASSLKGQETQYFGPGTRLLVL.

The chain employs TRBV7-3 and TRBJ2-5; D unresolved. Trimming removed 5 bases from V and 3 bases from J, with 10 bases in between. The CDR3 length is 13 residues. Germline CDR1 SGHTA, CDR2 FQGTGA. This chain's CDR3 is CASSMTPKETQYF. The CDR3 DNA reads TGTGCCAGCAGCATGACTCCTAAAGAGACCCAGTACTTC.

The CDR3 protein is CASSPVRHNEQFF. CDR3 bases: TGTGCCAGCTCACCGGTACGGCACAATGAGCAGTTCTTC. The genes are TRBV18 and TRBJ2-1; no firm D call. Trimming pared 3 bases from V and 5 bases from J, leaving 8 bases between. Looked up from germline, CDR1 is KGHSH and CDR2 is LQKENI. This CDR3 contains 13 residues. Looking up the rest from reference TRBV18 and TRBJ2-1 gives the full variable domain: NAGVMQNPRHLVRRRGQEARLRCSPMKGHSHVYWYRQLPEEGLKFMVYLQKENIIDESGMPKERFSAEFPKEGPSILRIQQVVRGDSAAYFCASSPVRHNEQFFGPGTRLTVL.

The chain has TRBV5-1 and TRBJ2-7; D is possibly TRBD1 (6 bases). The germline CDR1 and CDR2 sequences are SGHRS and YFSETQ. The V gene lost 0 bases and the J gene lost 3 bases, with 13 bases spanning the gap. The CDR3 has 15 amino acids. CDR3 nucleotide sequence: TGCGCCAGCAGCTTGGGAGGGCAGGGGTACTACGAGCAGTACGTC. This translates into CASSLGGQGYYEQYV.

V gene TRBV4-1 combines with J gene TRBJ1-1; D not certain. The CDR3 consists of 15 residues. With 1 base removed from V and 2 bases from J, the gap between germline ends came to 11 bases. CDR1 and CDR2 (germline): MGHRA, YSYEKL. CDR3 sequence: CASSQVGSLNTEAFF. In nucleotides, the CDR3 is TGCGCCAGCAGCCAAGTGGGATCCCTTAACACTGAAGCTTTCTTT.